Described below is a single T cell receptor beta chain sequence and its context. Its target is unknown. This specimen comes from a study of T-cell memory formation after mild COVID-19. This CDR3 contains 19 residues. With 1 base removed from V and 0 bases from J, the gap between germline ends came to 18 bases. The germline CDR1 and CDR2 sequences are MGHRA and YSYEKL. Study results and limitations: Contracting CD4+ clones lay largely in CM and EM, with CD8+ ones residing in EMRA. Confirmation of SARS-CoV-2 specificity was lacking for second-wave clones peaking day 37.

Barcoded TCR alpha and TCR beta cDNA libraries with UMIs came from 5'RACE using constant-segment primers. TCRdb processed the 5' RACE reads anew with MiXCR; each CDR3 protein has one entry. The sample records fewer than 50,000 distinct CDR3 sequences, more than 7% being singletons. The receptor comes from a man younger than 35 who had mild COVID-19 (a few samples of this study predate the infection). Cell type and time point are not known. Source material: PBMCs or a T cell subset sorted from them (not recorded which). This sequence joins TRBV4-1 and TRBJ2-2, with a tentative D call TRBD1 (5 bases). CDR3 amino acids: CASSQGRTGYTSNTGELFF. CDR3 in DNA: TGCGCCAGCAGCCAAGGACGTACAGGCTACACCTCGAACACCGGGGAGCTGTTTTTT.